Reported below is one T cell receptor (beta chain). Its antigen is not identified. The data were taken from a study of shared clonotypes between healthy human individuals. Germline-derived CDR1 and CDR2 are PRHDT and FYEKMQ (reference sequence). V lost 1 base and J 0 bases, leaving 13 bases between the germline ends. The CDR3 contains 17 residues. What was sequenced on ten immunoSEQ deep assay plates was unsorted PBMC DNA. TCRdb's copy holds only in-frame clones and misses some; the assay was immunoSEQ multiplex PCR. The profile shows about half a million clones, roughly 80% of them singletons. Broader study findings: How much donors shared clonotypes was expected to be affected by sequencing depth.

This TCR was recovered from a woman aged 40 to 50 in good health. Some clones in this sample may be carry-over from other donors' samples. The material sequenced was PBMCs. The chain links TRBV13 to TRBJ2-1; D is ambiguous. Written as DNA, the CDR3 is TGTGCCAGCAGCTTAGTAGGTAGCATGAGCTCCTACAATGAGCAGTTCTTC. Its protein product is CASSLVGSMSSYNEQFF.